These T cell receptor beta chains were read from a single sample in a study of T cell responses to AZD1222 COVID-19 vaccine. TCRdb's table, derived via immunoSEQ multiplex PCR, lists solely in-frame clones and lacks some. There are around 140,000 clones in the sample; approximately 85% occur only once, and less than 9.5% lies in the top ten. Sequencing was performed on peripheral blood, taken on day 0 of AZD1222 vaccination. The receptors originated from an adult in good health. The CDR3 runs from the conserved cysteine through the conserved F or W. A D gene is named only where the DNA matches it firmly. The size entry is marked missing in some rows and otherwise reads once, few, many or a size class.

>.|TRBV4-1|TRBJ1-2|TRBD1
TGCGCCAGCAGCCAAGCCAGGGGGCTGAAGGGCTACACCTTC
CASSQARGLKGYTF
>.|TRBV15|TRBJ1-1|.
TGTGCCACCAGCAGAGATAGTGCGTTCGCAGCTTTCTTT
CATSRDSAFAAFF
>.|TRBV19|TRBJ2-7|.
TGTGCCAGTAGTATCCGGATGGGTCATAGCTCCTACGAGCAGTACTTC
CASSIRMGHSSYEQYF
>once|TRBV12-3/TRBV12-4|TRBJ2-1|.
TGTGCCAGCATATTGGACGGCTACAATGAGCAGTTCTTC
CASILDGYNEQFF
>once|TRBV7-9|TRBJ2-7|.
TGTGCCAGCAGCTTAGCCCCCACTAGCTTGTACGAGCAGTACTTC
CASSLAPTSLYEQYF
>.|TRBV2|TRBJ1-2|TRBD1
TGTGCCAGCAGTGGACGGGACAGGGGGAACTATGGCTACACCTTC
CASSGRDRGNYGYTF
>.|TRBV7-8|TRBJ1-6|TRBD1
TGTGCCAGCAGCTGGGGACAGGATAATTCACCCCTCCACTTT
CASSWGQDNSPLHF
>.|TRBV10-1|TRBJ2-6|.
TGCGCCAGCTCGCAGGGTTCGGCTGGGGCCAACGTCCTGACTTTC
CASSQGSAGANVLTF
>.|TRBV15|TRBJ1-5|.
TGTGCCACCAGCAGAGGAGGCTCGAGGAGTCAGCCCCAGCATTTT
CATSRGGSRSQPQHF
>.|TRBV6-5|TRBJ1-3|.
TGTGCCAGCACGTGGGGAACCTCCTCTGGAAACACCATATATTTT
CASTWGTSSGNTIYF
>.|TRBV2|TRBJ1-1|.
TGTGCCAGCAGTGACCAGGGCATGAACACTGAAGCTTTCTTT
CASSDQGMNTEAFF
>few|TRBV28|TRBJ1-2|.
TGTGCCAGCAGTTTCGCGGGCGGCTACACCTTC
CASSFAGGYTF
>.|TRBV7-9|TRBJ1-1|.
TGTGCCAGCAGCTTTGGGTTCGGCGGACAGAACACTGAAGCTTTCTTT
CASSFGFGGQNTEAFF
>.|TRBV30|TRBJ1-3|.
TGTGCCTTTAGTGGGACATTCGGAGGAAACACCATATATTTT
CAFSGTFGGNTIYF
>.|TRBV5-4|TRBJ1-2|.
TGTGCCAGCAGCCGGGTCGCGGACAGTCAAGGGGGCTACACCTTC
CASSRVADSQGGYTF
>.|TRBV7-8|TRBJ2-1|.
TGTGCCAGCAGCTCTTGGCGGGATGGGCGGGGTGAGCAGTTCTTC
CASSSWRDGRGEQFF
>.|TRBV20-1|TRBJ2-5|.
TGCAGTGCTAGTAGTTCAGTCGAAGGAGAGACCCAGTACTTC
CSASSSVEGETQYF
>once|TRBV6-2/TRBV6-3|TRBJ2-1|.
TGTGCCAGCAGCGAACAAGGGGGGTCCTACAATGAGCAGTTCTTC
CASSEQGGSYNEQFF
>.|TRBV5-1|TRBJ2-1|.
TGCGCCAGCAGCACTAGTTACTCCTACAATGAGCAGTTCTTC
CASSTSYSYNEQFF
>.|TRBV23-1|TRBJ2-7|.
TGCGCCAGTATAGGTACTCCGGGACAGTACTTC
CASIGTPGQYF
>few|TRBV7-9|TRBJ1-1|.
TGTGCCAGCAGCTTTGGGGAGAACACTGAAGCTTTCTTT
CASSFGENTEAFF
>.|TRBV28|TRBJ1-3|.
TGTGCCAGCAGTTGGACCCCGTCGGGAAACACCATATATTTT
CASSWTPSGNTIYF
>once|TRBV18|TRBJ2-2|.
TGTGCCAGCCGACCCCTTTTACCGAGTGCGAGCACCGGGGAGCTGTTTTTT
CASRPLLPSASTGELFF
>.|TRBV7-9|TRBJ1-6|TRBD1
TGTGCCAGCAGCTTTGGGCAGGGGGACTCCTATAATTCACCCCTCCACTTT
CASSFGQGDSYNSPLHF
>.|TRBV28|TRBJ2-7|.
TGTGCCAGCAGTTTACTGGGATACGAGCAGTACTTC
CASSLLGYEQYF
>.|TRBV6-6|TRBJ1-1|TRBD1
TGTGCCAGCAGGACCCCACAGGGGAGGAACACTGAAGCTTTCTTT
CASRTPQGRNTEAFF